The rows below give T cell receptor beta chains drawn from one sample of a study of T cell responses to AZD1222 COVID-19 vaccine. Assay: immunoSEQ multiplex PCR; the TCRdb copy retains only in-frame clones and omits some. The sample yields 150,000 to 200,000 clones, around 91% seen once. The sample here was peripheral blood, taken 28 days after the second AZD1222 dose. The receptors stem from an adult who received the AZD1222 COVID-19 vaccine. CDR3s leave out the opening cysteine and the closing phenylalanine or tryptophan. The order of the fields is J gene, V gene, CDR3 protein.

TRBJ1-5 TRBV5-8 ASSPGQGVQPQH
TRBJ1-3 TRBV4-3 ASSQERQQGTDTIY
TRBJ2-2 TRBV5-6 ASSLLAGTNTGELF
TRBJ2-3 TRBV7-2 ASSLARSGGISTDTQY
TRBJ1-1 TRBV4-1 ASSPAQTGNTEAF
TRBJ2-1 TRBV18 ASSGGSDNEQF
TRBJ2-1 TRBV7-9 ASSPGLSGSGF
TRBJ1-5 TRBV6-5 ASSYSSGAGNQPQH
TRBJ1-4 TRBV7-9 ASSFGQSDIEKLF
TRBJ1-2 TRBV14 ASSQAGAKGDYGYT
TRBJ2-7 TRBV15 ATSALPAGYYEQY
TRBJ2-1 TRBV2 ASSQTPEDEQF
TRBJ1-2 TRBV24-1 ATSDGQGYGYT
TRBJ1-5 TRBV19 ASNLAQGKSNQPQH
TRBJ2-1 TRBV18 ASSPVSGSTYNEQF
TRBJ2-1 TRBV18 ASSPPGRGRGDNEQF
TRBJ1-5 TRBV19 ASSRQSNSNQPQH
TRBJ2-7 TRBV10-3 AITDRVSYEQY
TRBJ2-2 TRBV29-1 SVLNVAGATGELF
TRBJ2-7 TRBV19 ASSPDPLYYEQY
TRBJ2-1 TRBV7-2 ASSPRAGTGASSYNEQF
TRBJ1-4 TRBV5-4 ASSFFDRTGNEKLF
TRBJ2-4 TRBV30 AWSVAKEWGQNIQY
TRBJ2-5 TRBV18 ASSPRTGYQETQY
TRBJ2-4 TRBV4-2 ASSQETSGKGKNIQY
TRBJ2-1 TRBV7-2 ASSLQGQGIDEQF
TRBJ1-4 TRBV19 ASKGRTNEKLF
TRBJ2-3 TRBV7-6 ASSPQTGSTDTQY
TRBJ1-4 TRBV6-5 ASTRGGAREKLF
TRBJ2-3 TRBV7-9 ASSTTTDTQY
TRBJ2-2 TRBV5-1 ASSLIAGLAGTGELF
TRBJ2-1 TRBV2 ASSENLPYNEQF
TRBJ1-2 TRBV24-1 ATSGAGYYGYT
TRBJ2-7 TRBV12-3/TRBV12-4 ASSFAFVGEQY
TRBJ1-5 TRBV18 ASSPPGQGFGEPQH
TRBJ1-1 TRBV30 AWSGLNTEAF